The entry below gives a single T cell receptor (beta chain) sequence along with its context. Its binding antigen is unknown. Within one base of it there is no much larger clone, and no base qualities were kept. This sample is part of a study of memory CD4+ T cells and cytomegalovirus serostatus (dated by TCRdb to the late 2010s). Study-level background: The roughly 33 healthy Belgian adults in the cohort included 9 who were CMV seropositive and approximately 25 who were CMV seronegative. To replicate a published TCR-based CMV serostatus classifier, the study sequenced CD4+ memory TCRbeta repertoires from a Belgian cohort whose cytomegalovirus serostatus was known.

V loses 5 bases, J loses 3 bases, and the germline ends lie 15 bases apart. The CDR3, cysteine through phenylalanine, is 15 amino acids long. CDR3 DNA is the only sequence kept; it has 45 bases, read in frame from the first base. The germline V gene yields SGHTS for CDR1 and YDEGEE for CDR2. Single viable CD3+CD4+CD8-CD45RO+ cells were sorted as memory CD4+ T cells on a FACSAria II. CMV serostatus was assessed using a Roche Elecsys assay, by which serum IgG against CMV pp150, pp28, p38 and p52 was detected. After the samples were thawed, total CD4+ T cells were enriched through positive selection using CD4 magnetic microbeads. The samples came from a different study that was designed specifically to examine the CD4+ T cell memory repertoire. Following standard operating procedures, peripheral blood mononuclear cells were isolated and cryopreserved, while serum was kept at -80 degrees C. Staining used CD3-PerCP (BW264/56), CD4-APC (RPA-T4), CD45RO-PE (UCHT1) and CD8-Pacific Orange (3B5) antibodies, with Sytox blue excluding non-viable cells.

What the research found in general, with its limitations: Only CD4+CD45RO+ memory cells were sequenced, in contrast to the original study, which included naive and memory CD4+ and CD8+ populations. For predicting CMV serostatus, the median bootstrapped AUC was about 0.96 using the original framework and almost 0.93 using a US-trained random forest. Of fewer than 200 previously reported CMV-associated TCRbeta sequences, approximately 70 appeared in the CD4+ memory repertoires, each in one to five individuals. The results were interpreted as suggesting that the CMV-associated TCR signature is largely present in the CD4+ memory repertoire. On the Belgian cohort, the classifier built on the original framework reached a median bootstrapped AUC of approximately 0.95, with a 95% CI of 0.76-1.00.

Genomic DNA was extracted from sorted cells with the Quick-DNA Microprep Kit. TCRbeta DNA was amplified with the immunoSEQ hsTCRbeta kit following the manufacturer's protocol. An Illumina MiSeq instrument was used to sequence the TCRbeta libraries. As for the original processing: Once out-of-frame sequences had been removed, some 2 million distinct TCRbeta sequences were left, which works out to an average of about 67,000 per individual. Each individual was scored according to the count of roughly 170 previously reported CMV-associated TCRbeta sequences and the total productive distinct TCRbeta count. A beta-binomial model was reimplemented in Python, and scikit-learn random forests with default parameters were trained on data from the US cohort. Classifier performance on the Belgian cohort was summarized as median AUC with percentile confidence intervals calculated over 10,000 bootstrap iterations. TCRdb provides this immuneACCESS table in a form limited to in-frame rearrangements. Some clones are lacking; in checked studies, under half of them reflect an unresolved V gene, and why the rest are absent is not known. V and J calls and clone size are those listed in that table; D and trimming were worked out from the DNA. The sample table holds nearly 60,000 clones, of which about 81% were seen once. The ten most abundant clones make up approximately 0.99% of the sample.

This receptor was identified in an adult in good health and CMV-seronegative. This chain joins TRBV5-8 to TRBJ1-5; TRBD1 is perhaps the D gene, given 5 matching bases. The sample consisted of memory CD4+ T cells from blood. This receptor has the CDR3 CASRTTGTNNQPQHF. DNA sequence: TGTGCCAGCAGGACCACGGGGACCAACAATCAGCCCCAGCATTTT.